The sequence of this T cell receptor beta chain was determined in a study of regulatory T cells in long-lasting Graves disease. Findings of the study overall: Gene preferences differed: TRBV28, TRBJ1-2, TRBJ2-5 in persistent cases.

Regarding time point: newly diagnosed GD, antithyroid drugs for less than 3 months. TCR sequences were obtained from RNA taken from PBMCs. Regarding this clonotype: Antigen unknown.

From germline, CDR1 is SGDLS and CDR2 YYNGEE. Trimming cost V 3 bases and J 9 bases, with 15 bases left between them. The CDR3 sequence is 13 residues long. In building TCR beta libraries, iRepertoire HTBI primers were used together with Arm-PCR of CDR3 regions. TCRdb re-called the multiplex PCR reads with MiXCR, one entry per CDR3 protein. The sample lists 350,000 to 500,000 distinct CDR3 sequences; about 16% were seen once. The same specimen was also included in a second study, on T cells in Graves' hyperthyroidism and ophthalmopathy. As that study records: The study used the HTBI primer set for a first-round RT-PCR of the TCR CDR3.

This sequence originates from a woman under 30 with Graves disease. Material: peripheral blood mononuclear cells (PBMCs), obtained at new diagnosis, from a patient treated with antithyroid drugs. This rearrangement joins TRBV9 to TRBJ1-1, with D possibly matching TRBD1 (5 bases). Written as DNA, the CDR3 is TGTGCCAGCAGCGCTCGGGACCGCCGCCAAGCTTTCTTT. Translating gives CASSARDRRQAFF.